This passage covers 11 T cell receptor beta chains from one sample sequenced in a study of Ad26.COV2.S vaccination and SARS-CoV-2 variants. The treatment was: roughly 20 received Ad26.COV2.S at low or high dose, single or two shots; 5 received placebo; per-sample allocation not given. After the first vaccine or placebo injection, samples were drawn on day 63. This table comes from immunoSEQ multiplex PCR, and its TCRdb copy is limited to in-frame clones, with some not included. This sample yields some 340,000 clones, of which roughly 80% are seen a single time; 2% to 2.5% belongs to the top ten. Here the sequenced sample was peripheral blood, taken in a trial of Ad26.COV2.S vaccine versus placebo. The receptors stem from a person aged 18-65 years who received the Ad26.COV2.S COVID-19 vaccine or a placebo.

This chain links TRBV10-2 with TRBJ2-5, with TRBD2 matching over 11 bases. Germline CDR1 reads WSHSY; CDR2 reads SAAADI. After removal of 4 bases from V and 1 base from J, the junction contained 5 bases not matched to a gene. The CDR3 loop spans 16 amino acids. Here the CDR3 DNA reads TGCGCCAGCAGTGGGAAACTAGCGGGGGTCCAAGAGACCCAGTACTTC. Encoded protein: CASSGKLAGVQETQYF.

The chain links TRBV19 to TRBJ1-5; possible D gene TRBD1, 6 bases. The CDR3 is 18 residues long. Germline loops: CDR1 LNHDA, CDR2 SQIVND (reference sequence). Deletions cut 7 bases from V and 0 bases from J, with 22 bases between. This CDR3 reads CASTDPLRGGLSNQPQHF. CDR3 bases: TGTGCCAGTACGGACCCTCTGAGAGGGGGACTTAGCAATCAGCCCCAGCATTTT.

This clone turned up a few times. As DNA, the CDR3 is TGTGCCAGCAGCTTAGAGTCCGGGATCAGTAGTGAAAAACTGTTTTTT. Its protein product is CASSLESGISSEKLFF. This sequence joins TRBV11-3 and TRBJ1-4; D is unclear. The V and J ends lost 0 bases and 7 bases respectively, with 15 bases between them. This CDR3 has 16 residues. Germline V gene sequence: CDR1 SGHNT, CDR2 YENEEA. Based on the CDR3 plus reference TRBV11-3 and TRBJ1-4, the full variable domain is EAGVVQSPRYKIIEKKQPVAFWCNPISGHNTLYWYLQNLGQGPELLIRYENEEAVDDSQLPKDRFSAERLKGVDSTLKIQPAELGDSAVYLCASSLESGISSEKLFFGSGTQLSVL.

V and J are TRBV18 and TRBJ2-1; D may match TRBD1 or TRBD2 (6 bases each). Germline lookup yields CDR1 KGHSH and CDR2 LQKENI. The V end lost 6 bases, the J end lost 0 bases, and 15 bases lay between the germline ends. The CDR3 covers 16 residues. In nucleotides, the CDR3 is TGTGCCAGCTCCCCAATAGGGGGGAGCTCCTACAATGAGCAGTTCTTC. Translating gives CASSPIGGSSYNEQFF.

CDR3 nucleotide sequence: TGTGCCAGCAGCCGGGGACCGTTCGGTGGAAACACCATATATTTT. Translation: CASSRGPFGGNTIYF. This rearrangement joins TRBV6-5 to TRBJ1-3; a weak D match, TRBD1 (5 bases). V lost 6 bases, J lost 3 bases, and 15 bases lay in between. This CDR3 has 15 amino acids. Per the germline V gene, CDR1 is MNHEY and CDR2 is SVGAGI.

This sequence joins TRBV27 and TRBJ2-5, with 8 bases aligning to TRBD1. The CDR3 totals 14 residues. Per the germline V gene, CDR1 is MNHEY and CDR2 is SMNVEV (reference sequence). V dropped 7 bases and J dropped 5; count of bases not matched to a gene: 9. The CDR3 protein is CASMKQGATETQYF. The CDR3 DNA reads TGTGCCAGCATGAAGCAGGGGGCAACGGAGACCCAGTACTTC.

This clone was recorded once. The V gene is TRBV28, the J gene TRBJ2-7; D is perhaps TRBD1 (6 bases). Trimming cost V 6 bases and J 5 bases, with 11 bases left between them. CDR3 length: 12 amino acids. Looked up from germline, CDR1 is MDHEN and CDR2 is SYDVKM. The CDR3 nucleotides read TGTGCCAGCAGAGAACAGGGCCACGAGCAGTACTTC. The encoded protein is CASREQGHEQYF.

The chain is built from TRBV29-1 and TRBJ2-4; 10 nucleotides align to TRBD1. The trim removed 6 bases at V and 2 bases at J, leaving 1 base unmatched. Per germline, CDR1 SQVTM and CDR2 ANQGSEA. This CDR3 spans 13 amino acids. This chain's CDR3 is CSVGQGSKNIQYF. CDR3 DNA: TGCAGCGTGGGACAGGGGTCCAAAAACATTCAGTACTTC.

This clone was detected a few times. The genes are TRBV3-1 (or the pseudogene TRBV3-2) and TRBJ2-7, with 9 bases matching TRBD1. The V and J ends lost 4 bases and 4 bases, in that order; junction bases with no gene match: 8. Germline lookup yields CDR1 LGHDT and CDR2 YNNKEL (reference sequence). The CDR3 covers 15 residues. CDR3: CASSRIHRGQYEQYF. CDR3 DNA sequence: TGTGCCAGCAGCCGAATTCACAGGGGGCAGTACGAGCAGTACTTC.

V and J are TRBV7-9 and TRBJ1-6, with D uncertain. CDR3 length equals 14 residues. Germline CDR1 and CDR2: SEHNR and FQNEAQ (reference sequence). Between the trimmed V and J ends, which lost 4 bases and 6 bases, there was a span of 10 bases. The CDR3 here is CASSSRFRNSPLHF. CDR3 sequence (DNA): TGTGCCAGCAGCTCCAGATTCCGTAATTCACCCCTCCACTTT. Full variable domain (outside the CDR3, taken from reference TRBV7-9 and TRBJ1-6): DTGVSQNPRHKITKRGQNVTFRCDPISEHNRLYWYRQTLGQGPEFLTYFQNEAQLEKSRLLSDRFSAERPKGSFSTLEIQRTEQGDSAMYLCASSSRFRNSPLHFGNGTRLTVT.

The chain joins TRBV11-2 to TRBJ2-2; the D call may be TRBD1 or TRBD2 (5 bases each). V lost 5 bases and J lost 5, with 12 bases in between. Germline V gives CDR1 SGHAT, CDR2 FQNNGV. The CDR3 has 14 amino acids. The CDR3 coding sequence is TGTGCCAGCAGCGTCATTGAGGGGACCGGGGAGCTGTTTTTT. The encoded protein is CASSVIEGTGELFF.